This TCR beta chain emerged from a study of T cells in Graves' hyperthyroidism and ophthalmopathy. At the level of the study: Before treatment of any kind, peripheral blood was taken at initial diagnosis. Whole-study findings and limits: Blood also carried most thyroid clonotypes expanded above 0.001. Ophthalmopathy was predicted by the model a median of roughly 6 months ahead of onset.

RNA transcripts were the template for amplifying TCR beta CDR3 regions. The TCR CDR3 first-round RT-PCR relied on the HTBI primer set. Using its own MiXCR run on the multiplex PCR reads, TCRdb lists one record per CDR3 protein. The repertoire holds over 300,000 distinct CDR3 sequences, approximately 13% seen once, with 34% in the top ten. This clonotype was seen repeatedly, ten times or more. The antigen is undetermined. The CDR3 consists of 15 residues. Trimming stripped 5 bases from V and 4 bases from J, with 18 bases between. From germline, CDR1 is SGHRS and CDR2 YFSETQ. The specimen sequenced was blood. This TCR derives from a woman between 35 and 50 years old with Graves' ophthalmopathy. The rearrangement uses TRBV5-1 and TRBJ1-1; D ambiguous. CDR3 DNA: TGCGCCAGCAGACCAAGCCTTTCGGGTGGCACTGAAGCTTTCTTT. Translating gives CASRPSLSGGTEAFF.